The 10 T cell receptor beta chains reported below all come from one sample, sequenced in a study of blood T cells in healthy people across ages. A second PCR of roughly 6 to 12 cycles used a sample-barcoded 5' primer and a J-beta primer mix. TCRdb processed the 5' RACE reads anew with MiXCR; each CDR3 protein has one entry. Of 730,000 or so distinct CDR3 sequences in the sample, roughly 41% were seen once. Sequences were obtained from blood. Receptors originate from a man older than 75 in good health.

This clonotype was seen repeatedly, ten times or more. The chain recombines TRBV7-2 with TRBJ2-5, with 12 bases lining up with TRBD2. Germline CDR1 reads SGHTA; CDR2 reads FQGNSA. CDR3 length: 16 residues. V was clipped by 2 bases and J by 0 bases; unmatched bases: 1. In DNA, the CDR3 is TGTGCCAGCAGCTTAACTAGCGGGGGGTACCAAGAGACCCAGTACTTC. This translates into CASSLTSGGYQETQYF.

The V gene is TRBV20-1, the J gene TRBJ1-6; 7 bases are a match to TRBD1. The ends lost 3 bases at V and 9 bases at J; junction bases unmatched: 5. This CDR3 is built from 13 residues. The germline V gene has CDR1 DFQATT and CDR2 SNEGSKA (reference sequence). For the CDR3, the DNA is TGCAGTGCTAGGAGACAGGGAAGTTCACCCCTCCACTTT. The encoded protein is CSARRQGSSPLHF.

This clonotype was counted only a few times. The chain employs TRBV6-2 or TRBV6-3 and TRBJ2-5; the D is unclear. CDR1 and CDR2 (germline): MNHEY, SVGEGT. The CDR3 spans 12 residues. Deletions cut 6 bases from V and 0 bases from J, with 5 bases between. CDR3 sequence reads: CASSSYQETQYF. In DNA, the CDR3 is TGTGCCAGCAGCTCGTACCAAGAGACCCAGTACTTC.

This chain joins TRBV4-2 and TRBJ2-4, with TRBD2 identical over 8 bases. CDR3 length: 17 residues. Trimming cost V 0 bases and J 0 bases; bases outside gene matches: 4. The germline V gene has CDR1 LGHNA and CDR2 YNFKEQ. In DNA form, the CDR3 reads TGTGCCAGCAGCCAAGACCCAGCGGGGGTAGCCAAAAACATTCAGTACTTC. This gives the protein CASSQDPAGVAKNIQYF.

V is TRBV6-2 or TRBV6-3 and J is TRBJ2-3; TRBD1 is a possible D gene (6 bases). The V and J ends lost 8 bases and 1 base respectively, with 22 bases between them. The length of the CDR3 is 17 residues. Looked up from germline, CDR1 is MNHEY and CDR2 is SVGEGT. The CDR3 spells CASHRAGQGVGTDTQYF. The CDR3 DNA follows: TGTGCCAGCCACAGGGCAGGGCAGGGAGTAGGCACAGATACGCAGTATTTT.

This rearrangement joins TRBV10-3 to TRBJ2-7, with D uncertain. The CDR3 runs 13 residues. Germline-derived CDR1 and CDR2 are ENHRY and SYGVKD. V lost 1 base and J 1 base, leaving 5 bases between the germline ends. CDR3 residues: CAISELDSYEQYF. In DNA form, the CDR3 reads TGTGCCATCAGTGAGTTGGATTCCTACGAGCAGTACTTC.

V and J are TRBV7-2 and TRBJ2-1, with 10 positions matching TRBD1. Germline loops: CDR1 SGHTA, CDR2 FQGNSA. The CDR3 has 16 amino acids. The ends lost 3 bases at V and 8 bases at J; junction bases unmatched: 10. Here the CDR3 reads CASSFWPGQGRDEQFF. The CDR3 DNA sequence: TGTGCCAGCAGCTTTTGGCCGGGACAGGGGAGAGATGAGCAGTTCTTC.

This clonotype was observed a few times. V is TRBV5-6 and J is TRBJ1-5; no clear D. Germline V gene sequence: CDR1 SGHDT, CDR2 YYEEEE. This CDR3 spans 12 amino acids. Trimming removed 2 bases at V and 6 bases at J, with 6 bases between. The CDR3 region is CASSFLGQPQHF. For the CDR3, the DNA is TGTGCCAGCAGCTTTCTCGGTCAGCCCCAGCATTTT. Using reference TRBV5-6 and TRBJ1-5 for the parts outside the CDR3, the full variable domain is DAGVTQSPTHLIKTRGQQVTLRCSPKSGHDTVSWYQQALGQGPQFIFQYYEEEERQRGNFPDRFSGHQFPNYSSELNVNALLLGDSALYLCASSFLGQPQHFGDGTRLSIL.

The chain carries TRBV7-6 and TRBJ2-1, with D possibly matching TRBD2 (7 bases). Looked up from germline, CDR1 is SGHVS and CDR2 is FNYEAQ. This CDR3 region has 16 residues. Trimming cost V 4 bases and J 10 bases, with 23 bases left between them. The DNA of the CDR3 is TGTGCCAGCAGCTCGTTAGGGGGAGGGCCTGTCGACGAGCAGTTCTTC. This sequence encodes CASSSLGGGPVDEQFF.

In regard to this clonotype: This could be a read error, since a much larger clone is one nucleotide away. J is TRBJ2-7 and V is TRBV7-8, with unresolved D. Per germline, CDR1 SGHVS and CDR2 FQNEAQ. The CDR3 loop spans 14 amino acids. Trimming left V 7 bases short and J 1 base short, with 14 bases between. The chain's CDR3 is CASISRTPSYEQYF. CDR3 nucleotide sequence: TGTGCCAGCATCTCGAGAACTCCTTCCTACGAGCAGTACTTC.